This TCR beta chain was identified during a study of EBV T-cell therapy then PD-1 blockade in nasopharyngeal carcinoma. Clones were sequenced by immunoSEQ multiplex PCR, and TCRdb holds only the in-frame ones, with some missing. The sample consists of roughly 20,000 clones, 84% of them appearing once. A word on this clone: Its antigen is currently unknown.

Treatment in this sample: AdE1-LMPpoly-expanded autologous EBV-specific T-cell therapy followed by anti-PD-1 nivolumab. Trimming took 2 bases from V and 1 from J; bases not matched to a gene: 4. This CDR3 contains 15 residues. Germline V gene lookup returns CDR1 SEHNR and CDR2 FQNEAQ (reference sequence). The sample in question was CD8+ T cells from blood, obtained at roughly day 32 from a patient whose treatment included autologous EBV-specific T cells and nivolumab. The rearrangement uses TRBV7-9 and TRBJ2-5, with 7 nucleotides matching TRBD1. The clonotype was recovered from a man between 35 and 55 years old with nasopharyngeal carcinoma. The CDR3 loop reads CASSLRGQFQETQYF. As DNA, the CDR3 is TGTGCCAGCAGCTTAAGGGGACAGTTCCAAGAGACCCAGTACTTC.